Each of the 30 T cell receptor beta chains below was sequenced from the same sample in a study of blood T cell repertoires in COVID-19 (dated by TCRdb to about 2020). To prepare the library, the immunoSEQ multiplex PCR assay was applied. This immuneACCESS table, as held by TCRdb, lists in-frame sequences with V and J called but not all clones. Of the missing ones, under half trace to an unresolved V gene in checked studies; the others have no known cause. Across this sample there are a few hundred thousand clones, with around 89% seen only once. The ten largest clones add up to less than 15% of the sample. The sample comprised PBMCs or T cells enriched from blood (not recorded which). The receptor set was obtained from a man aged 25-40 years who had been exposed to COVID-19.

The chain couples TRBV7-6 to TRBJ2-7; tentatively, D is TRBD2 (7 bases). The CDR3 loop spans 15 amino acids. V was shortened by 5 bases and J by 0 bases, with 14 bases between the two germline ends. Germline V gene lookup returns CDR1 SGHVS and CDR2 FNYEAQ. CDR3 region: CASSPKRDNSYEQYF. CDR3 DNA sequence: TGTGCCAGCAGCCCAAAGCGGGACAACTCCTACGAGCAGTACTTC. The full variable domain, in which reference TRBV7-6 and TRBJ2-7 provide the parts outside the CDR3, is GAGVSQSPRYKVTKRGQDVALRCDPISGHVSLYWYRQALGQGPEFLTYFNYEAQQDKSGLPNDRFSAERPEGSISTLTIQRTEQRDSAMYRCASSPKRDNSYEQYFGPGTRLTVT.

The V and J genes are TRBV9 and TRBJ2-7; TRBD1 aligns across 9 bases. The germline V gene encodes CDR1 SGDLS and CDR2 YYNGEE. The CDR3 runs 16 residues. J lost 0 bases, V lost 4 bases, and 8 bases had no gene match. The CDR3 region is CASSLSTGGGSYEQYF. CDR3 bases: TGTGCCAGCAGCTTATCGACAGGGGGTGGCTCCTACGAGCAGTACTTC.

The V and J genes are TRBV14 and TRBJ1-4; D is unresolved. CDR1 and CDR2 (germline): SGHDN, FVKESK. Deletions cut 3 bases from V and 4 bases from J, with 12 bases between. This CDR3 has 15 residues. CDR3 coding DNA: TGTGCCAGCAGCCATTCCGGGAATGTTAATGAAAAACTGTTTTTT. Amino acid sequence: CASSHSGNVNEKLFF.

This chain links TRBV10-2 with TRBJ1-1; no firm D call. Trimming cost V 3 bases and J 0 bases, with 5 bases left between them. The CDR3 covers 13 residues. CDR1 is WSHSY and CDR2 is SAAADI in the germline V gene. CDR3 sequence reads: CASSDLMNTEAFF. The CDR3 DNA follows: TGCGCCAGCAGTGATCTTATGAACACTGAAGCTTTCTTT.

The V gene is TRBV2, the J gene TRBJ2-3; tentative D call: TRBD2 (6 bases). Trimming cost V 6 bases and J 7 bases, with 20 bases left between them. This CDR3 comprises 15 residues. Per germline, CDR1 SNHLY and CDR2 FYNNEI. Written as DNA, the CDR3 is TGTGCCAGCAGAGCCACTAGCAGCGGATGGAATACGCAGTATTTT. It codes for CASRATSSGWNTQYF.

The V gene is TRBV11-2, the J gene TRBJ2-2; 8 bases are a match to TRBD2. J lost 4 bases, V lost 5 bases, and 9 bases had no gene match. The length of the CDR3 is 16 residues. Germline V gene sequence: CDR1 SGHAT, CDR2 FQNNGV. DNA for the CDR3: TGTGCCAGCAGCCTGGTCGGGGGGGCTGTCACCGGGGAGCTGTTTTTT. Translating it yields CASSLVGGAVTGELFF.

V is TRBV4-1 and J is TRBJ1-1; TRBD1 aligns across 9 bases. V lost 4 bases to trimming and J lost 4 bases; unmatched junction nucleotides: 7. Germline CDR1 and CDR2: MGHRA and YSYEKL. The CDR3 consists of 15 residues. The CDR3 DNA sequence: TGCGCCAGCAGCCGATGGACAGGGGTTATCACTGAAGCTTTCTTT. Protein sequence: CASSRWTGVITEAFF.

The gene calls are TRBV28 and TRBJ1-5; tentative D call: TRBD1 (5 bases). Per germline, CDR1 MDHEN and CDR2 SYDVKM. Trimming shortened V by 8 bases and J by 2 bases, and 13 bases separated the two germline ends. The CDR3 extends over 14 amino acids. In DNA, the CDR3 is TGTGCCAGCGAGCGGTCGGGGGGCAATCAGCCCCAGCATTTT. Encoded protein: CASERSGGNQPQHF.

In this sample, this clone turned up once. The rearrangement uses TRBV7-3 and TRBJ2-3, with TRBD2 identical over 8 bases. Germline V gene sequence: CDR1 SGHTA, CDR2 FQGTGA. V shed 2 bases and J 5 bases; nucleotides not matched to a gene: 15. The CDR3 contains 18 residues. The chain's CDR3 is CASSLGLGSGVLEDTQYF. CDR3 DNA: TGTGCCAGCAGCTTAGGGTTGGGTAGCGGGGTTTTGGAAGATACGCAGTATTTT.

This clone appeared a single time. The chain's CDR3 is CAIKGDNYGYTF. In DNA form, the CDR3 reads TGTGCCATCAAGGGGGATAACTATGGCTACACCTTC. The rearrangement joins TRBV2 to TRBJ1-2, with a possible D match to TRBD1 (6 bases). Germline values: CDR1 SNHLY, CDR2 FYNNEI. This CDR3 comprises 12 residues. The V and J ends lost 10 bases and 1 base respectively, with 10 bases between them.

The CDR3 reads CASSQSTGTGEGYTF. In DNA, the CDR3 is TGCGCCAGCAGCCAATCGACCGGGACAGGGGAAGGCTACACCTTC. The chain is built from TRBV4-1 and TRBJ1-2, with 10 bases matching TRBD1. The CDR3 has 15 residues. Trimming cost V 2 bases and J 8 bases; bases outside gene matches: 8. Germline lookup yields CDR1 MGHRA and CDR2 YSYEKL.

This chain joins TRBV29-1 and TRBJ2-3, with 8 nucleotides matching TRBD1. The germline V gene has CDR1 SQVTM and CDR2 ANQGSEA. CDR3 length equals 13 residues. With 4 bases clipped from V and 4 bases from J, the junction kept 4 bases outside the gene matches. For the CDR3, the DNA is TGCAGCGTTGTAATGACAGGGGCAGATACGCAGTATTTT. As protein: CSVVMTGADTQYF.

DNA for the CDR3: TGTGCCAGCAGCCAATCAACTAGCGGGGGGGCGTATGAGCAGTTCTTC. Translating it yields CASSQSTSGGAYEQFF. This sequence joins TRBV16 and TRBJ2-1, with TRBD2 matching over 13 bases. Trimming removed 0 bases from V and 8 bases from J; junction bases left unmatched: 4. Germline CDR1 KGHSY, CDR2 FQNENV. The length of the CDR3 is 16 residues.

This chain joins TRBV4-3 and TRBJ2-2; D might be TRBD2 (5 bases). Trimming cost V 6 bases and J 1 base, with 15 bases left between them. The CDR3 spans 16 residues. Germline V gene lookup returns CDR1 LGHNA and CDR2 YSLEER. The CDR3 bases are TGCGCCAGCAGTCCGGACTTCTCCGTGAACACCGGGGAGCTGTTTTTT. Protein sequence: CASSPDFSVNTGELFF.

A single count supports this clone. J is TRBJ1-4 and V is TRBV5-4, with D perhaps TRBD1 (5 bases). V lost 0 bases, J lost 4 bases, and 10 bases lay in between. Germline values: CDR1 SGHNT, CDR2 YYREEE (reference sequence). CDR3 length: 15 residues. The CDR3 region has the DNA TGTGCCAGCAGCTTGGAACAGGAGAATAATGAAAAACTGTTTTTT. Its protein is CASSLEQENNEKLFF.

The chain couples TRBV7-9 to TRBJ1-4, with D hard to call. CDR1 and CDR2 from the germline V gene are SEHNR and FQNEAQ (reference sequence). Trimming left V 5 bases short and J 7 bases short, with 5 bases between. The CDR3 length is 11 residues. The chain's CDR3 is CASSESEKLFF. Written as DNA, the CDR3 is TGTGCCAGCAGCGAGAGTGAAAAACTGTTTTTT.

The genes are TRBV6-1 and TRBJ1-1, with D possibly being TRBD1 (6 bases). The ends were cut back, 4 bases at V and 1 base at J, with 16 bases in the middle. The germline V gene has CDR1 MNHNS and CDR2 SASEGT. This CDR3 comprises 16 residues. Here the CDR3 DNA reads TGTGCCAGCAGTGGAGATCCCGGGACAAAGAACACTGAAGCTTTCTTT. Its protein is CASSGDPGTKNTEAFF.

V is TRBV25-1 and J is TRBJ1-2; a weak D match, TRBD1 (5 bases). The CDR3 runs to 16 residues. V lost 5 bases and J lost 0, with 16 bases in between. CDR1 MGHDK and CDR2 SYGVNS come from the germline V gene. CDR3: CASSRGRGGTNYGYTF. The CDR3, as DNA: TGTGCCAGCAGTCGAGGACGTGGGGGGACTAACTATGGCTACACCTTC.

The chain uses TRBV5-1 and TRBJ1-2; D is undetermined. Germline-derived CDR1 and CDR2 are SGHRS and YFSETQ. The CDR3 length is 13 residues. Trimming cost V 0 bases and J 4 bases, with 7 bases left between them. The CDR3 nucleotides read TGCGCCAGCAGCTTGGGCAGGCGCTATGGCTACACCTTC. It specifies CASSLGRRYGYTF.

V gene TRBV7-3 combines with J gene TRBJ2-1; 9 bases match TRBD2. The germline CDR1 and CDR2 sequences are SGHTA and FQGTGA. This CDR3 region has 14 residues. V was clipped by 3 bases and J by 7 bases; unmatched bases: 4. The CDR3 sequence: CASSFAGGRNEQFF. CDR3 in DNA: TGTGCCAGCAGCTTTGCGGGGGGGCGTAATGAGCAGTTCTTC.

V and J are TRBV4-2 and TRBJ2-2; 9 nucleotides match TRBD1. After removal of 3 bases from V and 6 bases from J, the junction contained 8 bases not matched to a gene. Per the germline V gene, CDR1 is LGHNA and CDR2 is YNFKEQ. The CDR3 sequence is 16 residues long. CDR3 sequence: CASSHLGQGESGELFF. The DNA for the CDR3 is TGTGCCAGCAGCCATTTGGGACAGGGAGAATCCGGGGAGCTGTTTTTT.

This rearrangement joins TRBV2 to TRBJ2-3; D is possibly TRBD2 (7 bases). The CDR3 contains 15 residues. V was clipped by 4 bases and J by 1 base, with 12 bases between them. CDR1 and CDR2 (germline): SNHLY, FYNNEI. CDR3 region: CASSVRGARTDTQYF. CDR3 DNA sequence: TGTGCCAGCAGTGTTCGGGGGGCTCGCACAGATACGCAGTATTTT.

The gene calls are TRBV7-9 and TRBJ1-2, with 10 bases aligning to TRBD1. The CDR3 is made up of 14 amino acids. Germline V gene lookup returns CDR1 SEHNR and CDR2 FQNEAQ (reference sequence). The V gene end was trimmed by 3 bases and the J gene end by 7 bases; junction bases not matched to a gene: 5. The CDR3 here is CASSLDRGWGGYTF. The CDR3 bases are TGTGCCAGCAGCTTGGACAGGGGGTGGGGTGGCTACACCTTC.

The gene calls are TRBV3-1 (or the pseudogene TRBV3-2) and TRBJ1-6; 8 positions agree with TRBD1. V was pared by 3 bases and J by 7 bases, with 14 bases of the junction left unmatched. Germline V CDR1 and CDR2: LGHDT, YNNKEL (reference sequence). The CDR3 runs to 18 residues. CDR3 in amino acids: CASSQDPITGGANSPLHF. DNA for the CDR3: TGTGCCAGCAGCCAGGATCCCATAACAGGGGGAGCAAATTCACCCCTCCACTTT.

In DNA form, the CDR3 reads TGTGCCAGCAGCTTAGAACGAGGCTATGGCTACACCTTC. Its protein is CASSLERGYGYTF. The chain couples TRBV7-8 to TRBJ1-2, with no clear D. Trimming took 1 base from V and 4 from J, leaving 7 bases between them. CDR3 length: 13 residues. Germline-derived CDR1 and CDR2 are SGHVS and FQNEAQ.

The chain has TRBV7-6 and TRBJ2-6; no clear D gene. The V and J ends lost 5 bases and 0 bases respectively, with 14 bases between them. Looked up from germline, CDR1 is SGHVS and CDR2 is FNYEAQ. The CDR3 contains 17 residues. For the CDR3, the DNA is TGTGCCAGCAGCAACAGACCGACATCCTCTGGGGCCAACGTCCTGACTTTC. It translates to CASSNRPTSSGANVLTF.

The CDR3 DNA sequence: TGTGCCAGCAGCCGCCGGACAGGGGGGGAGAACACTGAAGCTTTCTTT. Translated: CASSRRTGGENTEAFF. The chain couples TRBV3-1 (or the pseudogene TRBV3-2) to TRBJ1-1; TRBD1 aligns across 10 bases. The germline CDR1 and CDR2 sequences are LGHDT and YNNKEL (reference sequence). The CDR3 totals 16 residues. The V gene end was trimmed by 4 bases and the J gene end by 1 base; junction bases not matched to a gene: 6.

V usage is TRBV7-2 and J usage is TRBJ1-2; TRBD1 agrees at 8 bases. Losses at the gene ends were 4 bases for V and 5 bases for J; bases not matched to a gene: 9. Germline V gives CDR1 SGHTA, CDR2 FQGNSA. The CDR3 totals 15 residues. The CDR3 DNA sequence: TGTGCCAGCAGCTCCTTGGGACAGGCTCAATATGGCTACACCTTC. Translation gives CASSSLGQAQYGYTF.

This clone was counted a single time. The J gene is TRBJ1-6, the V gene TRBV10-3; TRBD1 is a possible D gene (6 bases). Trimming removed 6 bases at V and 5 bases at J, with 14 bases between. The CDR3 loop spans 15 amino acids. Germline assignment: CDR1 ENHRY and CDR2 SYGVKD. CDR3 DNA: TGTGCCATCAGCCAGGGGCTTCGGGATAATTCACCCCTCCACTTT. Translation: CAISQGLRDNSPLHF.

V and J are TRBV12-3 or TRBV12-4 and TRBJ1-2, with D possibly TRBD1 on 5 matching bases. Trimming shortened V by 3 bases and J by 2 bases, and 7 bases separated the two germline ends. This CDR3 is 13 amino acids long. DNA of the CDR3: TGTGCCAGCAGTTTTCGGGGGAACTATGGCTACACCTTC. The encoded protein is CASSFRGNYGYTF.